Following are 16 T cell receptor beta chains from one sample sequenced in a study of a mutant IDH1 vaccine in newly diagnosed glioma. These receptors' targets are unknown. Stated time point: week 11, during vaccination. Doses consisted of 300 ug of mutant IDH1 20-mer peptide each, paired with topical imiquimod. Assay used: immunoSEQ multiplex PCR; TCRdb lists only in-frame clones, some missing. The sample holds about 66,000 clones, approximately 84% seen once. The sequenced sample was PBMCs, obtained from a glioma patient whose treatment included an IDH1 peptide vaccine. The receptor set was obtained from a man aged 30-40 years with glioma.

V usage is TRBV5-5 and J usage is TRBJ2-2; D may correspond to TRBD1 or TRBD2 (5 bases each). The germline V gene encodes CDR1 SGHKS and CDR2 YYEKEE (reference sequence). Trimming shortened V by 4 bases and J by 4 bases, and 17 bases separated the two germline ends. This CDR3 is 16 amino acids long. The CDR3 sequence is CASSKTGTGITGELFF. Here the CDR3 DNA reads TGTGCCAGCAGCAAAACCGGGACGGGGATCACCGGGGAGCTGTTTTTT. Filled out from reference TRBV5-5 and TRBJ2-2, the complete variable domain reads DAGVTQSPTHLIKTRGQQVTLRCSPISGHKSVSWYQQVLGQGPQFIFQYYEKEERGRGNFPDRFSARQFPNYSSELNVNALLLGDSALYLCASSKTGTGITGELFFGEGSRLTVL.

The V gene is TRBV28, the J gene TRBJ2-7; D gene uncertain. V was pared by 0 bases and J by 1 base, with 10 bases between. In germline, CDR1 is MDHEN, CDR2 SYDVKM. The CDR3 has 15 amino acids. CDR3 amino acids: CASSLWTMGSYEQYF. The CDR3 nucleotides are TGTGCCAGCAGTTTATGGACGATGGGATCCTACGAGCAGTACTTC.

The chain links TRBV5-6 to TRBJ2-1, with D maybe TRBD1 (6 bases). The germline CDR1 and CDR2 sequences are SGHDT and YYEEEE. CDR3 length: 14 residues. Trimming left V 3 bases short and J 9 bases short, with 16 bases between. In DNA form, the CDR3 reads TGTGCCAGCAGCTCAGGGGCCTCCGCCCTTGAGCAGTTCTTC. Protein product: CASSSGASALEQFF.

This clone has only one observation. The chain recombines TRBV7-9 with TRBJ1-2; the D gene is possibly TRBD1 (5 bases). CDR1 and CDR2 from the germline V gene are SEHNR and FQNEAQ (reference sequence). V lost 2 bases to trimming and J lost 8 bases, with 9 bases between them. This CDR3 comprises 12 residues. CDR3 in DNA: TGTGCCAGCAGCTTAAGGGGCGAGGGCTACACCTTC. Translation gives CASSLRGEGYTF.

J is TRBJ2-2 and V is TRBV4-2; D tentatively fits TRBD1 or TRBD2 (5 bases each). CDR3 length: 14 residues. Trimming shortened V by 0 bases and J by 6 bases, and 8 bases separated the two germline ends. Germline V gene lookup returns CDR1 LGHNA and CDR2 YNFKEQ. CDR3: CASSQDWGSGELFF. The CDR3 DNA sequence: TGTGCCAGCAGCCAAGATTGGGGGTCCGGGGAGCTGTTTTTT.

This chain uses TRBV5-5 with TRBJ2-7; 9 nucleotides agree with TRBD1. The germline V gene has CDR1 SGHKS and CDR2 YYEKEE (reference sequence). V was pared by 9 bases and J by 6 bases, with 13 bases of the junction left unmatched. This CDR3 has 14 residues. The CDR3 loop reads CATTQQGASSEQYF. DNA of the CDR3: TGTGCCACGACTCAACAGGGGGCTTCTTCCGAGCAGTACTTC.

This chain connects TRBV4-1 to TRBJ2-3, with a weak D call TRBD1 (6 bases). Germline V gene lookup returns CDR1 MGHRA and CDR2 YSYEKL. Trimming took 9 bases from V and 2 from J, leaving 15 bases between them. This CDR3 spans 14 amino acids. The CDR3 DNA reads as TGCGCCAGTTCTAGACAGGAACTCACAGATACGCAGTATTTT. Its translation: CASSRQELTDTQYF.

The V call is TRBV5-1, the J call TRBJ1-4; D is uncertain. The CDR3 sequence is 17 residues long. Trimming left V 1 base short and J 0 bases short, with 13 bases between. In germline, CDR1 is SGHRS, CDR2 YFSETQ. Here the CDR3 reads CASSLFSGASTNEKLFF. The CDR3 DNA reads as TGCGCCAGCAGCTTGTTTTCAGGAGCCTCAACTAATGAAAAACTGTTTTTT.

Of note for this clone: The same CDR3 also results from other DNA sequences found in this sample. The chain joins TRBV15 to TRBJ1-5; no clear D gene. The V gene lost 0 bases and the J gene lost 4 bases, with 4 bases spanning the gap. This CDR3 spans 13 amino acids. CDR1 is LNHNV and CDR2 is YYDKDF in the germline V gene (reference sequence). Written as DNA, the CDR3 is TGTGCCACCAGCAGAGATCAGAATCAGCCCCAGCATTTT. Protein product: CATSRDQNQPQHF.

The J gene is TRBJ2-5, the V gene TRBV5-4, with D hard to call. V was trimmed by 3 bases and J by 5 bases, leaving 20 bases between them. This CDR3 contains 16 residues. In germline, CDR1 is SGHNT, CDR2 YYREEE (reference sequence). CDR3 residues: CASSSLSTRDGETQYF. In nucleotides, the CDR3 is TGTGCCAGCAGCTCGCTAAGTACACGCGATGGGGAGACCCAGTACTTC.

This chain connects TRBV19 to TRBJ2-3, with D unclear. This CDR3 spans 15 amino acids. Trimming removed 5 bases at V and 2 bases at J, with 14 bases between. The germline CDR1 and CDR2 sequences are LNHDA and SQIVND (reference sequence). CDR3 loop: CASSETLAATDTQYF. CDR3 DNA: TGTGCCAGTAGTGAGACCCTGGCTGCCACAGATACGCAGTATTTT.

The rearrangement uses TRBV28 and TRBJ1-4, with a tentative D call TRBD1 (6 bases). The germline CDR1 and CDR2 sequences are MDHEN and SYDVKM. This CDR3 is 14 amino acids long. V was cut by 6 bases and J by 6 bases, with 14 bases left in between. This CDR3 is CASRGGRIDEKLFF. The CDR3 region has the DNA TGTGCCAGCAGGGGGGGGCGGATCGATGAAAAACTGTTTTTT.

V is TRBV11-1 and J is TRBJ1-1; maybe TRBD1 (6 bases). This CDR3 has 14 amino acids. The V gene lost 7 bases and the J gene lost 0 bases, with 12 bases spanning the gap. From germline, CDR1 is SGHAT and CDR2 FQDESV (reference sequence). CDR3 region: CASTPGHMNTEAFF. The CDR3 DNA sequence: TGTGCCAGCACCCCGGGACACATGAACACTGAAGCTTTCTTT.

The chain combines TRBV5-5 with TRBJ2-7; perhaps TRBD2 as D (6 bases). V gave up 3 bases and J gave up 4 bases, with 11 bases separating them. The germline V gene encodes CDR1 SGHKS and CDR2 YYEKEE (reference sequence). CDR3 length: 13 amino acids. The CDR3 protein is CASSSAGSYEQYF. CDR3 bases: TGTGCCAGCAGCTCCGCGGGATCTTACGAGCAGTACTTC.

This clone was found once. CDR3 region: CASSWSGGYINEQFF. CDR3 in DNA: TGTGCCAGCAGCTGGTCGGGAGGGTATATAAATGAGCAGTTCTTC. This rearrangement joins TRBV7-9 to TRBJ2-1; 8 positions match TRBD2. J lost 7 bases, V lost 4 bases, and 9 bases had no gene match. Germline V gives CDR1 SEHNR, CDR2 FQNEAQ (reference sequence). CDR3 length: 15 amino acids.

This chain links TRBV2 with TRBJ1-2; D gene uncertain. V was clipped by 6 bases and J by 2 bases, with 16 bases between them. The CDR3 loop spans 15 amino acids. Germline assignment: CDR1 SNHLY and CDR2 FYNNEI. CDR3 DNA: TGTGCCAGCAGCCTAAGCGGCAGGATAAACTATGGCTACACCTTC. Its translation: CASSLSGRINYGYTF.